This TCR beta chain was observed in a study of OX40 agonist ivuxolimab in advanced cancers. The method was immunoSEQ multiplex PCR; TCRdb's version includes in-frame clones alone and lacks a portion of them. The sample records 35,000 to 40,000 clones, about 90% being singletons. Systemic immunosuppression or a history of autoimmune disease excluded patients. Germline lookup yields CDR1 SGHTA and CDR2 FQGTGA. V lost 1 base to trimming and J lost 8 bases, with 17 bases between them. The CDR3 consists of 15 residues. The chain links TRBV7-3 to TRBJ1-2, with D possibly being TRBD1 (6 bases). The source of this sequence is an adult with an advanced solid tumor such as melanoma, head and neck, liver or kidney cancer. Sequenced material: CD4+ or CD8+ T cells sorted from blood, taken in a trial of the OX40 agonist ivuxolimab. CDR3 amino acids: CASSLNAGSGEGYTF. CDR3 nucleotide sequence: TGTGCCAGCAGCTTAAATGCGGGGTCAGGGGAAGGCTACACCTTC.